This is a list of T cell receptor beta chains from one sample in a study of Graves' ophthalmopathy and Graves' hyperthyroidism. TCRdb recomputed calls from the multiplex PCR reads with MiXCR, one row per CDR3 protein. The top ten hold more than 5.5% of the sample, which has 500,000 to 700,000 distinct CDR3 sequences, about 20% seen once. Source material: peripheral blood. These receptor sequences come from a woman between 18 and 29 years old with stable Graves' hyperthyroidism. Some clones in this sample may be carry-over from other donors' samples. CDR3s include the opening cysteine and the closing phenylalanine or tryptophan. D genes are given only for firm matches. Size tells how often a clone was seen (once, few, many) or the class of an expanded clone, and some rows leave it out.

abundance | j_gene | v_gene | d_gene | CDR3nt | CDR3aa
many | TRBJ1-2 | TRBV6-1 | . | TGTGCCAGCAGTGAAGCGGGGGGCTACTATGGCTACACCTTC | CASSEAGGYYGYTF
few | TRBJ2-2 | TRBV20-1 | TRBD2 | TGCAGTGCTAGGGGGACTAGCGGGGCGAACACCGGGGAGCTGTTTTTT | CSARGTSGANTGELFF
few | TRBJ1-2 | TRBV6-5 | TRBD1 | TGTGCCAGCAGTTACGGGACAGGGCCCTATGGCTACACCTTC | CASSYGTGPYGYTF
. | TRBJ2-7 | TRBV12-3/TRBV12-4 | . | TGTGCCAGCAGTTTTGCCACTACCTACGAGCAGTACTTC | CASSFATTYEQYF
. | TRBJ1-3 | TRBV5-1 | TRBD1 | TGCGCCAGCACCCGGACAGGGCCGAACTCTGGAAACACCATATATTTT | CASTRTGPNSGNTIYF
many | TRBJ2-7 | TRBV15 | . | TGTGCCACCAGCAGAGAGGTAGATTACGAGCAGTACTTC | CATSREVDYEQYF
many | TRBJ2-4 | TRBV7-2 | . | TGTGCCAGCAGCTTAGGGGACCCGGGGGGCACCAAAAACATTCAGTACTTC | CASSLGDPGGTKNIQYF
many | TRBJ2-7 | TRBV30 | . | TGTGCCTGGAGTGTAAGAGGAACAGTTTCCTACGAGCAGTACTTC | CAWSVRGTVSYEQYF
many | TRBJ1-5 | TRBV10-3 | . | TGTGCCATCAGCCGAGGGATGAATCAGCCCCAGCATTTT | CAISRGMNQPQHF
many | TRBJ2-7 | TRBV3-1 | TRBD1 | TGTGCCAGCAGCTCCTACCGACAGGGAATTTACGAGCAGTACTTC | CASSSYRQGIYEQYF